The 21 T cell receptor beta chains below were found in one sample sequenced in a study of T-cell memory formation after mild COVID-19. In TCRdb, the 5' RACE reads were re-called with MiXCR into one record per CDR3 protein. Of about 560,000 distinct CDR3 sequences listed, 20% to 25% were seen once; the top ten hold 8.4%. The sequenced sample was PBMCs or a T cell subset sorted from them (not recorded which). These receptors were obtained from an adult woman who had mild COVID-19 (a few samples of this study predate the infection). Cell type and time point are not known.

The rearrangement uses TRBV12-3 or TRBV12-4 and TRBJ2-5; possible D gene TRBD2, 6 bases. V was clipped by 3 bases and J by 5 bases, with 10 bases between them. This CDR3 is 13 amino acids long. CDR3: CASSFAGLETQYF. Here the CDR3 DNA reads TGTGCCAGCAGTTTCGCGGGGTTGGAGACCCAGTACTTC.

V is TRBV4-1 and J is TRBJ1-6; D unresolved. The V gene lost 4 bases and the J gene lost 10 bases, with 11 bases spanning the gap. This CDR3 has 13 amino acids. Germline loops: CDR1 MGHRA, CDR2 YSYEKL. CDR3 amino acids: CASSREARSPLHF. In DNA form, the CDR3 reads TGCGCCAGCAGCCGTGAAGCCAGGTCACCCCTCCACTTT.

This clonotype has ten or more counts. The chain recombines TRBV5-1 with TRBJ2-1; 8 bases line up with TRBD2. Germline CDR1 and CDR2: SGHRS and YFSETQ. Unmatched junction bases numbered 23, after V lost 3 bases and J lost 15 bases. The CDR3 is 17 residues long. The CDR3 coding sequence is TGCGCCAGCAGCTCGGAACCCATTTCGGGAGGGAAAGGACGTGCGTTCTTC. Protein product: CASSSEPISGGKGRAFF. Looking up the rest from reference TRBV5-1 and TRBJ2-1 gives the full variable domain: KAGVTQTPRYLIKTRGQQVTLSCSPISGHRSVSWYQQTPGQGLQFLFEYFSETQRNKGNFPGRFSGRQFSNSRSEMNVSTLELGDSALYLCASSSEPISGGKGRAFFGPGTRLTVL.

J is TRBJ1-1 and V is TRBV5-4; D is unclear. CDR1 SGHNT and CDR2 YYREEE come from the germline V gene (reference sequence). This CDR3 comprises 14 residues. Trimming removed 4 bases at V and 3 bases at J, with 13 bases between. CDR3 protein: CASSLRLADTEAFF. DNA of the CDR3: TGTGCCAGCAGCCTAAGACTGGCCGACACTGAAGCTTTCTTT.

This chain uses TRBV6-2 or TRBV6-3 with TRBJ2-3; D call uncertain. Germline V lookup: CDR1 MNHEY, CDR2 SVGEGT. The CDR3 totals 15 residues. V was clipped by 6 bases and J by 0 bases, with 13 bases between them. The CDR3 DNA reads as TGTGCCAGCAGCCCCCTAGAGTCTAGCACAGATACGCAGTATTTT. It encodes CASSPLESSTDTQYF.

The chain links TRBV29-1 to TRBJ2-3; maybe TRBD2 (5 bases). The CDR3 is 12 residues long. Germline loops: CDR1 SQVTM, CDR2 ANQGSEA. V gave up 0 bases and J gave up 6 bases, with 7 bases separating them. The CDR3 sequence: CSVEDRGDTQYF. CDR3 nucleotide sequence: TGCAGCGTTGAAGATCGGGGTGATACGCAGTATTTT.

This clonotype has only a few counts. The chain combines TRBV7-8 with TRBJ2-7; D is ambiguous. V was shortened by 5 bases and J by 6 bases, with 17 bases between the two germline ends. The CDR3 length is 14 residues. Germline V lookup: CDR1 SGHVS, CDR2 FQNEAQ. CDR3 region: CASSPTPPGREQYF. CDR3 DNA sequence: TGTGCCAGCAGCCCAACCCCACCCGGGCGCGAGCAGTACTTC. The full variable domain, in which reference TRBV7-8 and TRBJ2-7 provide the parts outside the CDR3, is GAGVSQSPRYKVAKRGQDVALRCDPISGHVSLFWYQQALGQGPEFLTYFQNEAQLDKSGLPSDRFFAERPEGSVSTLKIQRTQQEDSAVYLCASSPTPPGREQYFGPGTRLTVT.

This clonotype was seen more than once but under ten times. The chain couples TRBV20-1 to TRBJ2-7; D may be TRBD2 (6 bases). Trimming took 5 bases from V and 0 from J, leaving 17 bases between them. The CDR3 runs 15 residues. CDR1 DFQATT and CDR2 SNEGSKA come from the germline V gene (reference sequence). The CDR3 sequence is CSARSSSESSYEQYF. CDR3 sequence (DNA): TGCAGTGCTCGGAGTTCTAGCGAGAGCTCCTACGAGCAGTACTTC.

There are many counts of this clonotype. This rearrangement joins TRBV12-3 or TRBV12-4 to TRBJ2-5; D unclear. Trimming removed 3 bases from V and 5 bases from J, with 7 bases in between. The CDR3 sequence is 12 residues long. The CDR3 nucleotides are TGTGCCAGCAGTTTGAATTCGGAGACCCAGTACTTC. Its protein is CASSLNSETQYF.

CDR3 DNA sequence: TGCAGTGCTAGGTATCTAGCGCCCTACGAGCAGTACTTC. It yields the protein CSARYLAPYEQYF. The chain employs TRBV20-1 and TRBJ2-7; the D gene is possibly TRBD2 (6 bases). The V and J ends lost 3 bases and 2 bases respectively, with 11 bases between them. The CDR3 runs 13 residues. CDR1 DFQATT and CDR2 SNEGSKA come from the germline V gene (reference sequence).

This clonotype was found a few times. The chain links TRBV9 to TRBJ2-7, with 10 nucleotides matching TRBD2. The trim removed 7 bases at V and 0 bases at J, leaving 7 bases unmatched. From germline, CDR1 is SGDLS and CDR2 YYNGEE. The CDR3 sequence is 15 residues long. The CDR3 DNA reads as TGTGCCAGCTTGCCTAGCGGGAGAGCCTCCTACGAGCAGTACTTC. Residues: CASLPSGRASYEQYF.

The CDR3 sequence is CASSQLGQRSDGEQFF. CDR3 DNA: TGCGCCAGCAGCCAACTGGGACAGAGGAGCGACGGTGAGCAGTTCTTC. The rearrangement links TRBV4-1 to TRBJ2-1; TRBD1 matches 7 bases. The CDR3 sequence is 16 residues long. Trimming removed 2 bases from V and 9 bases from J; junction bases left unmatched: 13. Germline lookup yields CDR1 MGHRA and CDR2 YSYEKL.

The rearrangement links TRBV9 to TRBJ2-2; 8 bases line up with TRBD2. The J segment lost 5 bases and the V segment lost 0 bases, leaving 6 bases of the junction unmatched. CDR1 SGDLS and CDR2 YYNGEE come from the germline V gene. The CDR3 length is 16 residues. The CDR3 DNA is TGTGCCAGCAGCGTAGCGGGGGGGACGGGGACCGGGGAGCTGTTTTTT. Protein product: CASSVAGGTGTGELFF. Full variable domain (rest looked up from reference TRBV9 and TRBJ2-2): DSGVTQTPKHLITATGQRVTLRCSPRSGDLSVYWYQQSLDQGLQFLIQYYNGEERAKGNILERFSAQQFPDLHSELNLSSLELGDSALYFCASSVAGGTGTGELFFGEGSRLTVL.

This sequence joins TRBV7-3 and TRBJ2-1; D assignment may be TRBD1 or TRBD2 (5 bases each). CDR1 and CDR2 (germline): SGHTA, FQGTGA. The CDR3 runs 11 residues. V lost 5 bases to trimming and J lost 12 bases, with 11 bases between them. The CDR3 protein is CASSGGSGQFF. The CDR3 DNA is TGTGCCAGCAGCGGGGGAAGTGGGCAGTTCTTC.

The gene calls are TRBV19 and TRBJ1-1, with a weak D call TRBD1 (5 bases). V lost 5 bases to trimming and J lost 5 bases, with 12 bases between them. Germline loops: CDR1 LNHDA, CDR2 SQIVND (reference sequence). The CDR3 spans 13 residues. Written as DNA, the CDR3 is TGTGCCAGTAGTCTTCCAGGGTTTACTGAAGCTTTCTTT. Amino acids: CASSLPGFTEAFF.

The rearrangement joins TRBV11-2 to TRBJ2-5, with TRBD2 as a possible D gene (5 bases). This CDR3 has 12 residues. V lost 5 bases and J lost 5, with 9 bases in between. Germline V gives CDR1 SGHAT, CDR2 FQNNGV. The CDR3 here is CASSGREETQYF. In DNA form, the CDR3 reads TGTGCCAGCAGCGGAAGGGAGGAGACCCAGTACTTC.

The rearrangement links TRBV20-1 to TRBJ1-6, with D possibly matching TRBD1 (5 bases). CDR1 is DFQATT and CDR2 is SNEGSKA in the germline V gene (reference sequence). Trimming stripped 6 bases from V and 3 bases from J, with 12 bases between. CDR3 length: 14 residues. CDR3 region: CSARVGVYNSPLHF. CDR3 DNA: TGCAGTGCCAGGGTGGGGGTCTATAATTCACCCCTCCACTTT.

The gene calls are TRBV27 and TRBJ2-1; 7 bases line up with TRBD1. V lost 6 bases to trimming and J lost 6 bases; unmatched junction nucleotides: 8. This CDR3 contains 14 residues. The V gene's germline CDR1 is MNHEY and CDR2 SMNVEV (reference sequence). The CDR3 sequence is CASSRQGLGNEQFF. Written as DNA, the CDR3 is TGTGCCAGCAGCCGACAGGGTTTGGGCAATGAGCAGTTCTTC.

The chain is built from TRBV6-5 and TRBJ2-3; 12 nucleotides match TRBD2. J lost 3 bases, V lost 10 bases, and 2 bases had no gene match. Germline V lookup: CDR1 MNHEY, CDR2 SVGAGI. The CDR3 loop spans 13 amino acids. As DNA, the CDR3 is TGTGCCACCGGGACTAGCGGGACAGATACGCAGTATTTT. Encoded protein: CATGTSGTDTQYF.

The chain combines TRBV5-1 with TRBJ2-3, with a weak D call TRBD2 (5 bases). Per germline, CDR1 SGHRS and CDR2 YFSETQ. There are 14 residues in the CDR3. Trimming took off 3 bases at V and 6 bases at J, with 14 bases between the two ends. The CDR3 nucleotides are TGCGCCAGCAGCTCCGTGGAGGCTGGGGATACGCAGTATTTT. It codes for CASSSVEAGDTQYF. Drawing the rest from reference TRBV5-1 and TRBJ2-3, the complete variable domain is KAGVTQTPRYLIKTRGQQVTLSCSPISGHRSVSWYQQTPGQGLQFLFEYFSETQRNKGNFPGRFSGRQFSNSRSEMNVSTLELGDSALYLCASSSVEAGDTQYFGPGTRLTVL.

This clonotype was observed a single time. The chain recombines TRBV6-1 with TRBJ2-7; D unclear. The CDR3 runs 12 residues. Germline V CDR1 and CDR2: MNHNS, SASEGT. V lost 3 bases, J lost 4 bases, and 7 bases lay in between. CDR3 amino acids: CASSDPRYEQYF. The CDR3 DNA reads as TGTGCCAGCAGTGACCCGCGTTACGAGCAGTACTTC.